This T cell receptor beta chain comes out of a study of cytomegalovirus exposure and HLA in healthy donors. Study-level findings and limits: A later analysis found most CMV-associated TCR beta chains apparently HLA-restricted. Presence/absence analyses treated sequencing depth as roughly uniform across donors. Specificity of a few CMV-associated chains for CMV antigens was verified in vitro.

After removal of 1 base from V and 4 bases from J, the junction contained 7 bases not matched to a gene. There are 16 residues in the CDR3. Germline V gene lookup returns CDR1 SGDLS and CDR2 YYNGEE. PCR was performed using 60 Vbeta and 13 Jbeta primers. Original data processing: A later analysis tallied tens of millions of unique TCR beta chains, around 11 million of them shared. The method was immunoSEQ multiplex PCR; TCRdb's version includes in-frame clones alone and lacks a portion of them. That table is the source of V, J and clone size, and D and trimming were worked out from the DNA. The data contain approximately 160,000 clones, 82% of them singletons. This clone showed up just a few times. Its cognate antigen is unknown.

The source is a man aged 25-45 years in good health and CMV-seropositive. The chain is built from TRBV9 and TRBJ2-1; 8 nucleotides align to TRBD2. The source material was PBMCs. CDR3 region: CASSVYISGGYNEQFF. Here the CDR3 DNA reads TGTGCCAGCAGCGTATATATAAGCGGGGGTTACAATGAGCAGTTCTTC.